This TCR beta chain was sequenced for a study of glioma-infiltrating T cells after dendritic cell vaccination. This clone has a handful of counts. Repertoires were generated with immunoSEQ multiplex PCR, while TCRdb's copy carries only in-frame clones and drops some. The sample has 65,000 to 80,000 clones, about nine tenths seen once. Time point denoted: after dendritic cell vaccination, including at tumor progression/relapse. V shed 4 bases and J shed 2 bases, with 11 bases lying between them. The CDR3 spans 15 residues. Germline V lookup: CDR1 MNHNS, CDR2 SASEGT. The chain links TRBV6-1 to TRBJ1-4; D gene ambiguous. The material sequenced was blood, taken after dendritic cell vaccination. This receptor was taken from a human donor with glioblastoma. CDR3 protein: CASSALPSTNEKLFF. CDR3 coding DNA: TGTGCCAGCAGTGCCCTCCCCTCCACTAATGAAAAACTGTTTTTT.